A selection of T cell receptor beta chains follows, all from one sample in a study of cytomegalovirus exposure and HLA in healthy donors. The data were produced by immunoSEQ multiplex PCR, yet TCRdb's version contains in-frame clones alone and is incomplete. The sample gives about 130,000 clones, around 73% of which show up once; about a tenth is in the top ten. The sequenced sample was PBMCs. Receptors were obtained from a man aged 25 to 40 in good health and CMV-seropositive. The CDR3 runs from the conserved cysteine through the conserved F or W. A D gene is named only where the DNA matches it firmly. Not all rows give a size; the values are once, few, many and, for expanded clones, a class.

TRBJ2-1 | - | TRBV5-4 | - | TGTGCCAGCAGGGAGTCCTTCTTCAATGAGCAGTTCTTC | CASRESFFNEQFF
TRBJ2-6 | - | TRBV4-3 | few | TGCGCCAGCAGCCAAGAATGGGGGGCTGGGGCCAACGTCCTGACTTTC | CASSQEWGAGANVLTF
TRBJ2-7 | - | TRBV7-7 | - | TGTGCTAGCAGCCCGGAGGGCCGCTACGAGCAGTACTTC | CASSPEGRYEQYF
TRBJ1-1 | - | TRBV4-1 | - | TGCGCCAGCAGCCAAGATTTGCGGGAGAACACTGAAGCTTTCTTT | CASSQDLRENTEAFF
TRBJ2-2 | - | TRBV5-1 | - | TGCGCCAGCAGCTTTTGGGGCGTAGGGAGGACCGGGGAGCTGTTTTTT | CASSFWGVGRTGELFF
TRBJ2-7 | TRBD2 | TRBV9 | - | TGTGCCAGCAGCGTAGCTAGCGGGAGCGGGCTCTCCTACGAGCAGTACTTC | CASSVASGSGLSYEQYF
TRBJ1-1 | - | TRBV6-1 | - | TGTGCCGCAGGACTTTCGTCGGACACTGAAGCTTTCTTT | CAAGLSSDTEAFF
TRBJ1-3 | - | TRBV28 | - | TGTGCCAGCAATACGGGACTTTCTGGAAACACCATATATTTT | CASNTGLSGNTIYF
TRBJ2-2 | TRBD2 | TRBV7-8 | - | TGTGCCAGCAGCTTAGGGCGGGAGGGCCTACCCGGGGAGCTGTTTTTT | CASSLGREGLPGELFF
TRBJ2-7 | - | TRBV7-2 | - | TGTGCCAGCAGCTTAGGCAGGGGTCAGCCCTACGAGCAGTACTTC | CASSLGRGQPYEQYF
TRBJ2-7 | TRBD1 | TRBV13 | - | TGTGCCAGCAGCCCGACAGGGGGTGATAGCTCCTACGAGCAGTACTTC | CASSPTGGDSSYEQYF